Each of the 19 T cell receptor beta chains below was sequenced from the same sample in a study of blood T cells in healthy people across ages. For the second PCR, which ran for about 7 to 12 cycles, a sample-barcoded 5' primer and a J-beta primer mix were used. TCRdb independently ran MiXCR on the 5' RACE reads; one entry per CDR3 protein. Among roughly 560,000 distinct CDR3 sequences listed, nearly 25% were seen once. The sample was also linked to a second study, of T cells of mothers and their children.

Sequencing was done on a sample of blood. Receptors originate from a boy aged 5-17 years in good health.

This chain joins TRBV4-1 and TRBJ2-5; 9 bases agree with TRBD1. The J call may be faulty, since TRBJ2-7 better matches the DNA end. The CDR3 runs 14 residues. Germline assignment: CDR1 MGHRA and CDR2 YSYEKL. The CDR3 is CASSLTGGGNEQYF. DNA of the CDR3: TGCGCCAGCAGCCTGACAGGGGGTGGAAACGAGCAGTACTTC.

V is TRBV4-2 and J is TRBJ2-1; the D gene is possibly TRBD2 (6 bases). CDR3 length: 17 residues. V lost 0 bases, J lost 2 bases, and 14 bases lay in between. Germline-derived CDR1 and CDR2 are LGHNA and YNFKEQ. As DNA, the CDR3 is TGTGCCAGCAGCCAAGAAATAGTTAGCGGACCCTACAATGAGCAGTTCTTC. It specifies CASSQEIVSGPYNEQFF.

This clonotype was seen only a few times. V gene TRBV7-9 combines with J gene TRBJ2-5; D is perhaps TRBD2 (6 bases). Looked up from germline, CDR1 is SEHNR and CDR2 is FQNEAQ (reference sequence). The CDR3 totals 15 residues. Trimming stripped 1 base from V and 3 bases from J, with 12 bases between. In nucleotides, the CDR3 is TGTGCCAGCAGCTTAGACTGGGGGGTTGAAGAGACCCAGTACTTC. Translated, it gives CASSLDWGVEETQYF.

This clonotype was detected a few times. The rearrangement links TRBV7-2 to TRBJ1-3; D unclear. The length of the CDR3 is 15 residues. The V and J ends lost 4 bases and 8 bases respectively, with 18 bases between them. The germline V gene encodes CDR1 SGHTA and CDR2 FQGNSA. The CDR3 DNA sequence: TGTGCCAGCAGCTCCTCCGGTACCGGACTTGACACCATATATTTT. Its protein is CASSSSGTGLDTIYF. The full variable domain, rest sourced from reference TRBV7-2 and TRBJ1-3, is GAGVSQSPSNKVTEKGKDVELRCDPISGHTALYWYRQSLGQGLEFLIYFQGNSAPDKSGLPSDRFSAERTGGSVSTLTIQRTQQEDSAVYLCASSSSGTGLDTIYFGEGSWLTVV.

In this sample, this clonotype turned up a few times. The chain couples TRBV7-9 to TRBJ2-5, with 9 bases identical to TRBD1. Gene TRBJ2-7 matches the end of the DNA better, so the J call may be wrong. The CDR3 runs to 16 residues. Germline loops: CDR1 SEHNR, CDR2 FQNEAQ (reference sequence). In nucleotides, the CDR3 is TGTGCCAGCAGTATCCTGCCGGGACAGGGACGTGACGAGCAGTACTTC. This encodes CASSILPGQGRDEQYF.

In its sample, this clonotype was seen a few times. This sequence joins TRBV4-1 and TRBJ1-4; weak D call: TRBD1 (5 bases). This CDR3 spans 17 amino acids. The ends were cut back, 1 base at V and 4 bases at J, with 16 bases in the middle. From germline, CDR1 is MGHRA and CDR2 YSYEKL. The DNA of the CDR3 is TGCGCCAGCAGCCAAGGCGGGGGATACTTCGGTAATGAAAAACTGTTTTTT. It encodes CASSQGGGYFGNEKLFF.

The chain is built from TRBV29-1 and TRBJ2-7; D is uncertain. V was trimmed by 5 bases and J by 1 base, leaving 6 bases between them. This CDR3 has 11 amino acids. Germline assignment: CDR1 SQVTM and CDR2 ANQGSEA. CDR3 nucleotides: TGCAGCGTTATTCGATCCTACGAGCAGTACTTC. It specifies CSVIRSYEQYF.

This chain connects TRBV6-1 to TRBJ2-6; D is tentatively TRBD1 or TRBD2 (5 bases each). The CDR3 has 17 residues. CDR1 and CDR2 (germline): MNHNS, SASEGT. V lost 6 bases and J lost 0, with 15 bases in between. The CDR3 loop is CASRDRHGTSGANVLTF. The CDR3 nucleotides read TGTGCCAGCAGGGATAGACACGGGACCTCTGGGGCCAACGTCCTGACTTTC.

This clonotype was seen ten or more times. The chain is built from TRBV11-2 and TRBJ2-1; 8 positions match TRBD2. The CDR3 totals 13 residues. V lost 3 bases to trimming and J lost 6 bases; unmatched junction nucleotides: 1. Germline V lookup: CDR1 SGHAT, CDR2 FQNNGV. The CDR3 protein is CASSLGLGNEQFF. CDR3 coding DNA: TGTGCCAGCAGCTTGGGACTAGGCAATGAGCAGTTCTTC. The complete variable domain, with remaining parts taken from reference TRBV11-2 and TRBJ2-1, reads EAGVAQSPRYKIIEKRQSVAFWCNPISGHATLYWYQQILGQGPKLLIQFQNNGVVDDSQLPKDRFSAERLKGVDSTLKIQPAKLEDSAVYLCASSLGLGNEQFFGPGTRLTVL.

The chain carries TRBV6-5 and TRBJ2-4; 8 bases are a match to TRBD1. Germline V gene lookup returns CDR1 MNHEY and CDR2 SVGAGI. V lost 6 bases to trimming and J lost 1 base; unmatched junction nucleotides: 8. The CDR3 is 16 amino acids. In DNA, the CDR3 is TGTGCCAGCAGGACAGGGGCAGGTGGGGCCAAAAACATTCAGTACTTC. It specifies CASRTGAGGAKNIQYF.

This clonotype showed up just a few times. The gene calls are TRBV18 and TRBJ2-2; D gene uncertain. Trimming cost V 6 bases and J 1 base, with 6 bases left between them. This CDR3 spans 13 amino acids. The V gene's germline CDR1 is KGHSH and CDR2 LQKENI. CDR3 sequence reads: CASSQQNTGELFF. CDR3 nucleotides: TGTGCCAGCTCTCAACAGAACACCGGGGAGCTGTTTTTT. Variable domain in full (rest from reference TRBV18 and TRBJ2-2): NAGVMQNPRHLVRRRGQEARLRCSPMKGHSHVYWYRQLPEEGLKFMVYLQKENIIDESGMPKERFSAEFPKEGPSILRIQQVVRGDSAAYFCASSQQNTGELFFGEGSRLTVL.

This chain uses TRBV7-8 with TRBJ2-3; 9 nucleotides match TRBD2. With 4 bases clipped from V and 4 bases from J, the junction kept 9 bases outside the gene matches. Germline CDR1 is SGHVS and CDR2 is FQNEAQ. CDR3 size: 16 residues. The CDR3 spells CASSSLAGEGPDTQYF. In DNA form, the CDR3 reads TGTGCCAGCAGCTCCTTAGCGGGGGAGGGGCCAGATACGCAGTATTTT.

CDR3 sequence: CSAHRAAGNTGELFF. Written as DNA, the CDR3 is TGCAGTGCACACAGGGCAGCCGGGAACACCGGGGAGCTGTTTTTT. V is TRBV20-1 and J is TRBJ2-2; the D gene is possibly TRBD1 (6 bases). Germline V gene data show CDR1 as DFQATT and CDR2 as SNEGSKA (reference sequence). Trimming stripped 6 bases from V and 1 base from J, with 15 bases between. There are 15 residues in the CDR3.

On this clonotype: A junction end diverges from the germline sequence, so it may reflect a read error. The gene calls are TRBV7-6 and TRBJ2-5; D may match TRBD1 or TRBD2 (6 bases each). The CDR3 sequence is 14 residues long. Germline lookup yields CDR1 SGHVS and CDR2 FNYEAQ. CDR3 residues: CASSLYREVMVRFF. CDR3 in DNA: TGTGCCAGCAGCTTATACAGGGAGGTAATGGTTCGGTTCTTC.

The gene calls are TRBV7-2 and TRBJ1-2; TRBD1 matches 7 bases. V shed 5 bases, J shed 4 bases, and the junction held 10 bases outside the gene matches. Germline V gives CDR1 SGHTA, CDR2 FQGNSA. This CDR3 has 15 amino acids. Here the CDR3 reads CASSPSNRGSYGYTF. The CDR3 nucleotides are TGTGCCAGCAGCCCCTCGAACAGGGGCTCCTATGGCTACACCTTC.

This clonotype has only a few counts. The chain carries TRBV28 and TRBJ2-7; D may be TRBD1 (5 bases). The V end lost 3 bases, the J end lost 3 bases, and 18 bases lay between the germline ends. This CDR3 contains 16 residues. Germline-derived CDR1 and CDR2 are MDHEN and SYDVKM. Here the CDR3 DNA reads TGTGCCAGCAGTTTTCGAAGACCCGAAAGGGGCTACGAGCAGTACTTC. It is translated as CASSFRRPERGYEQYF.

The sample holds a few counts of this clonotype. V is TRBV9 and J is TRBJ2-1; possible D gene TRBD2, 7 bases. From germline, CDR1 is SGDLS and CDR2 YYNGEE. Trimming left V 4 bases short and J 6 bases short, with 17 bases between. The CDR3 length is 15 residues. The CDR3 loop is CASSPGGPLRNEQFF. The CDR3 nucleotides are TGTGCCAGCAGCCCGGGGGGCCCTTTACGCAATGAGCAGTTCTTC.

This chain joins TRBV3-1 and TRBJ1-2; no definite D call. Germline-derived CDR1 and CDR2 are LGHDT and YNNKEL (reference sequence). Trimming left V 0 bases short and J 3 bases short, with 11 bases between. The CDR3 covers 15 residues. The CDR3 spells CASSQDQDGDYGYTF. The CDR3 region has the DNA TGTGCCAGCAGCCAAGACCAAGACGGTGACTATGGCTACACCTTC. Complete variable domain (other parts from reference TRBV3-1 and TRBJ1-2): DTAVSQTPKYLVTQMGNDKSIKCEQNLGHDTMYWYKQDSKKFLKIMFSYNNKELIINETVPNRFSPKSPDKAHLNLHINSLELGDSAVYFCASSQDQDGDYGYTFGSGTRLTVV.

This clonotype was picked up one time. The chain combines TRBV20-1 with TRBJ2-1, with D perhaps TRBD2 (5 bases). Germline CDR1 is DFQATT and CDR2 is SNEGSKA (reference sequence). V shed 3 bases and J shed 4 bases, with 7 bases lying between them. The CDR3 is made up of 12 amino acids. The CDR3 spells CSASSEYNEQFF. For the CDR3, the DNA is TGCAGTGCTAGTAGCGAGTACAATGAGCAGTTCTTC.